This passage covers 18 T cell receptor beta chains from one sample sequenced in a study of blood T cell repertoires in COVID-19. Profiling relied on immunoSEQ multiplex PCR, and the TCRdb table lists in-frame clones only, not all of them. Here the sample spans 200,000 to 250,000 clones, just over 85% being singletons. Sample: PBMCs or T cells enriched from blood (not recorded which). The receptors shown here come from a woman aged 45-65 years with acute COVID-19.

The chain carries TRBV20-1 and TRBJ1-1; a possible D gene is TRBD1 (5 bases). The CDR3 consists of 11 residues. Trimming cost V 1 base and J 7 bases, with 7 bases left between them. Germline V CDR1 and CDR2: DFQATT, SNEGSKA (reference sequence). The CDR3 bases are TGCAGTGCTAGAGCGGGGGGTGAAGCTTTCTTT. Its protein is CSARAGGEAFF.

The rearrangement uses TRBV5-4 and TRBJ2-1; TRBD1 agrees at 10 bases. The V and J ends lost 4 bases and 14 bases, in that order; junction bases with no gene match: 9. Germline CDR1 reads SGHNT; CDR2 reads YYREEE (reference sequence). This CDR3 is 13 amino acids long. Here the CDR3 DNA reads TGTGCCAGCAGCCGGGACAGGGGACCGGAGGAGTTCTTC. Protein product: CASSRDRGPEEFF.

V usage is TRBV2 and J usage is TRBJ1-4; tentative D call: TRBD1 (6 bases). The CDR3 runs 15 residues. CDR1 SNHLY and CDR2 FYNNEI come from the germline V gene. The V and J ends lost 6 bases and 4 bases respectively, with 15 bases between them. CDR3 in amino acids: CASSGRQANNEKLFF. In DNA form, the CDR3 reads TGTGCCAGCAGCGGGCGACAGGCGAATAATGAAAAACTGTTTTTT. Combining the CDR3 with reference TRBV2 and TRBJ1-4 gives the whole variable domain EPEVTQTPSHQVTQMGQEVILRCVPISNHLYFYWYRQILGQKVEFLVSFYNNEISEKSEIFDDQFSVERPDGSNFTLKIRSTKLEDSAMYFCASSGRQANNEKLFFGSGTQLSVL.

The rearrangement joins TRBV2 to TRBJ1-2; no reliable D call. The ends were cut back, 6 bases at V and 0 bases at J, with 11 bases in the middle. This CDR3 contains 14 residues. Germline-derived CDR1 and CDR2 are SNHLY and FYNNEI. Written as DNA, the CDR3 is TGTGCCAGCAGGGAGAAGGGAGCTAACTATGGCTACACCTTC. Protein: CASREKGANYGYTF.

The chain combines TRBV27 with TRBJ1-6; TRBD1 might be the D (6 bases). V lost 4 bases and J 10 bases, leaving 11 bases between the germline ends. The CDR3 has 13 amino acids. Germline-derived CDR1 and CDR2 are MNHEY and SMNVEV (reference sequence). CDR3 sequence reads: CASSSQGNSPLHF. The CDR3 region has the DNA TGTGCCAGCAGTTCACAGGGTAACTCACCCCTCCACTTT.

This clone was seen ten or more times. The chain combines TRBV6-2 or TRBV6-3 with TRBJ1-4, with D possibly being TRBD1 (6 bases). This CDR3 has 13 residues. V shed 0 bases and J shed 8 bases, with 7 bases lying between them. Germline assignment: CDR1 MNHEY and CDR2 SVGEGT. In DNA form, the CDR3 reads TGTGCCAGCAGTTACTCCGACAGGGAAAAACTGTTTTTT. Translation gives CASSYSDREKLFF.

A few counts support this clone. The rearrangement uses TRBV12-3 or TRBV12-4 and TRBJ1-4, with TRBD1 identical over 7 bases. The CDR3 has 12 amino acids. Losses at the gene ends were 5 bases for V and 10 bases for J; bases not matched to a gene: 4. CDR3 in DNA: TGTGCCAGCAGTACAGGGGCGAGAAAACTGTTTTTT. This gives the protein CASSTGARKLFF.

The CDR3 nucleotides read TGCGCCAGCAGCTCTAACAGAGATTCCTACGAGCAGTACTTC. As protein: CASSSNRDSYEQYF. This rearrangement joins TRBV5-1 to TRBJ2-7; D gene unclear. The CDR3 consists of 14 residues. Germline loops: CDR1 SGHRS, CDR2 YFSETQ. The V end was cut by 3 bases, the J end by 1 base, with 11 bases between.

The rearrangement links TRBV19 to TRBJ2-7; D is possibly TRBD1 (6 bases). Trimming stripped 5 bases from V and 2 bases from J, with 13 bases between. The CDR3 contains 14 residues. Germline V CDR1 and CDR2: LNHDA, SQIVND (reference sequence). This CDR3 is CASSPSQGTYEQYF. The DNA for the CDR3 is TGTGCCAGTAGTCCAAGTCAGGGGACCTACGAGCAGTACTTC.

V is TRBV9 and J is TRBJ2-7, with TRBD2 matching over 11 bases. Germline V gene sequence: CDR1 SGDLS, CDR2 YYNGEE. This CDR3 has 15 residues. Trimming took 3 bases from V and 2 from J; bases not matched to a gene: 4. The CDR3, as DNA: TGTGCCAGCAGCGCCCAGACTAGCGGGACCTACGAGCAGTACTTC. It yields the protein CASSAQTSGTYEQYF. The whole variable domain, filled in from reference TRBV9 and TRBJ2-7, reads DSGVTQTPKHLITATGQRVTLRCSPRSGDLSVYWYQQSLDQGLQFLIQYYNGEERAKGNILERFSAQQFPDLHSELNLSSLELGDSALYFCASSAQTSGTYEQYFGPGTRLTVT.

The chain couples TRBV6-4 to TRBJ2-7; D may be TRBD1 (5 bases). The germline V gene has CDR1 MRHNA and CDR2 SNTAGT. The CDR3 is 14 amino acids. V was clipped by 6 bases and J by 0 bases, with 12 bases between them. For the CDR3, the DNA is TGTGCCAGCAGGACCCGACAGTACTCCTACGAGCAGTACTTC. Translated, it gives CASRTRQYSYEQYF.

CDR3 coding DNA: TGTGCCAGCAGGGAACAGGGTACCCATAATTCACCCCTCCACTTT. This gives the protein CASREQGTHNSPLHF. The chain links TRBV2 to TRBJ1-6; a possible D gene is TRBD1 (6 bases). Trimming cost V 6 bases and J 5 bases, with 14 bases left between them. The CDR3 runs to 15 residues. Germline V lookup: CDR1 SNHLY, CDR2 FYNNEI. The whole variable domain, filled in from reference TRBV2 and TRBJ1-6, reads EPEVTQTPSHQVTQMGQEVILRCVPISNHLYFYWYRQILGQKVEFLVSFYNNEISEKSEIFDDQFSVERPDGSNFTLKIRSTKLEDSAMYFCASREQGTHNSPLHFGNGTRLTVT.

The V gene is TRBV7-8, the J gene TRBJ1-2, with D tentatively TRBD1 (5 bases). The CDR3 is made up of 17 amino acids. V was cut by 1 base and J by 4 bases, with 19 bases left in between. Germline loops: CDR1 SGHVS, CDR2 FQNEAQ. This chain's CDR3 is CASSLGSPAGGGYGYTF. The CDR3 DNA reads TGTGCCAGCAGCTTAGGGAGTCCGGCAGGCGGGGGCTATGGCTACACCTTC.

Here the CDR3 DNA reads TGCGCCAGCAGCCCCTCGGGGGGGGCGGCGGGCTACACCTTC. It codes for CASSPSGGAAGYTF. V gene TRBV5-1 combines with J gene TRBJ1-2, with a weak D call TRBD1 (6 bases). The germline V gene has CDR1 SGHRS and CDR2 YFSETQ. This CDR3 is 14 amino acids long. Trimming removed 4 bases at V and 8 bases at J, with 18 bases between.

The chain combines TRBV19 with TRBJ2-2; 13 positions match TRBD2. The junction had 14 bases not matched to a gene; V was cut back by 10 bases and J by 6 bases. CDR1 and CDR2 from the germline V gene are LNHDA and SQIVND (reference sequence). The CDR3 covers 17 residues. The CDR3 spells CATPAPHGLAGAGELFF. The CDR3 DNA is TGTGCCACCCCAGCCCCCCACGGACTAGCGGGAGCCGGGGAGCTGTTTTTT.

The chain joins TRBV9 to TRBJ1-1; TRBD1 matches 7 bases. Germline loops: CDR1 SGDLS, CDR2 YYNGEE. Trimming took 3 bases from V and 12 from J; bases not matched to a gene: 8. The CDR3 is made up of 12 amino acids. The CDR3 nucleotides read TGTGCCAGCAGCGGTCCAGGGGGGAGGACTTTCTTT. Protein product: CASSGPGGRTFF.

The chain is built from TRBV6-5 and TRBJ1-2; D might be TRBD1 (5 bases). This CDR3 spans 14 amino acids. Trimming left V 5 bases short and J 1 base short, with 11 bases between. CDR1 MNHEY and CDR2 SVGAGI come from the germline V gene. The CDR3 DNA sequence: TGTGCCAGCAGTCCCCTGGGGGGTAACTATGGCTACACCTTC. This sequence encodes CASSPLGGNYGYTF.

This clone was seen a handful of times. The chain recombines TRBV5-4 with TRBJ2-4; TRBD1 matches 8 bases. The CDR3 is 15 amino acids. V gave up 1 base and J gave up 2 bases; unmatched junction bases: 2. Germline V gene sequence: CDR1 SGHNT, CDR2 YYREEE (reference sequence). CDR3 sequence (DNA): TGTGCCAGCAGCTTGACAGGGGGAACCAAAAACATTCAGTACTTC. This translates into CASSLTGGTKNIQYF.